The 20 T cell receptor beta chains presented below share a single source sample, sequenced in a study of cytomegalovirus exposure and HLA in healthy donors. The PCR employed 60 Vbeta primers together with 13 Jbeta primers. The assay was immunoSEQ multiplex PCR, and TCRdb's table has in-frame clones only and misses some. The data contain 200,000 or so clones, over 75% of them singletons. The specimen sequenced was PBMCs. Receptors were obtained from a human donor in good health.

A single count supports this clone. The DNA for the CDR3 is TGTGCCAGCAGCCCCCGGGGGGGTGGACTAGCGGCCCAAAAGTACTTC. It yields the protein CASSPRGGGLAAQKYF. This chain links TRBV7-2 with TRBJ2-7, with 10 bases matching TRBD2. Trimming cost V 5 bases and J 11 bases; bases outside gene matches: 18. This CDR3 has 16 amino acids. Germline values: CDR1 SGHTA, CDR2 FQGNSA.

The chain carries TRBV7-8 and TRBJ2-7; 8 bases line up with TRBD2. Germline trimming cut 0 bases from V and 6 bases from J; bases unmatched to any gene: 13. The CDR3 length is 17 residues. CDR1 SGHVS and CDR2 FQNEAQ come from the germline V gene. Here the CDR3 DNA reads TGTGCCAGCAGCTTAGCACTTACTAGCGGAGTGAATCTCGAGCAGTACTTC. Residues: CASSLALTSGVNLEQYF.

The chain carries TRBV19 and TRBJ1-2; no reliable D call. Trimming took 3 bases from V and 1 from J, leaving 15 bases between them. Germline CDR1 LNHDA, CDR2 SQIVND (reference sequence). This CDR3 has 16 residues. The CDR3 sequence is CASSIDRRDRNYGYTF. As DNA, the CDR3 is TGTGCCAGTAGTATTGATCGCCGAGATCGTAACTATGGCTACACCTTC.

V and J are TRBV29-1 and TRBJ2-3; D not resolved. This CDR3 region has 11 residues. The V gene's germline CDR1 is SQVTM and CDR2 ANQGSEA. Trimming stripped 1 base from V and 6 bases from J, with 5 bases between. The CDR3 DNA sequence: TGCAGCGTTGAAGGGGCTGATACGCAGTATTTT. Translated, it gives CSVEGADTQYF.

The rearrangement links TRBV7-9 to TRBJ2-5, with D possibly matching TRBD2 (6 bases). V lost 10 bases, J lost 7 bases, and 16 bases lay in between. The germline V gene encodes CDR1 SEHNR and CDR2 FQNEAQ (reference sequence). This CDR3 is built from 12 residues. The CDR3 sequence: CATSGDWRTQYF. CDR3 DNA sequence: TGTGCCACCTCCGGGGACTGGAGGACCCAGTACTTC.

The V call is TRBV6-1, the J call TRBJ1-2; possible D gene TRBD1, 5 bases. The CDR3 contains 14 residues. The germline V and J ends were trimmed by 6 bases and 4 bases, with 15 bases remaining between them. CDR1 is MNHNS, CDR2 SASEGT, per germline. CDR3 DNA sequence: TGTGCCAGCAGCCTGACCGGGACTACCTATGGCTACACCTTC. It is translated as CASSLTGTTYGYTF.

The V and J genes are TRBV23-1 and TRBJ1-3; a weak D match, TRBD1 (6 bases). TRBV23-1 is labeled an ORF, and its function is uncertain. With 0 bases removed from V and 1 base from J, the gap between germline ends came to 7 bases. The CDR3 loop spans 15 amino acids. CDR3: CASSQSGTSGNTIYF. CDR3 in DNA: TGCGCCAGCAGTCAATCCGGGACATCTGGAAACACCATATATTTT.

The chain's CDR3 is CASSPPQLRNYNEQFF. As DNA, the CDR3 is TGTGCCAGCTCACCACCGCAGTTGCGGAACTACAATGAGCAGTTCTTC. The rearrangement uses TRBV18 and TRBJ2-1; D is undetermined. The V end lost 0 bases, the J end lost 3 bases, and 12 bases lay between the germline ends. Germline V gives CDR1 KGHSH, CDR2 LQKENI. The CDR3 spans 16 residues.

The rearrangement links TRBV7-3 to TRBJ2-7; TRBD2 matches at 9 bases. The CDR3 totals 15 residues. Germline V gene sequence: CDR1 SGHTA, CDR2 FQGTGA. Unmatched junction bases numbered 9, after V lost 5 bases and J lost 4 bases. Here the CDR3 DNA reads TGTGCCAGCAGCCGTGGAGCTAGCGGGACGTACGAGCAGTACTTC. Its translation: CASSRGASGTYEQYF.

The V and J genes are TRBV7-9 and TRBJ1-4; no firm D call. The germline V gene encodes CDR1 SEHNR and CDR2 FQNEAQ (reference sequence). Trimming took off 1 base at V and 0 bases at J, with 9 bases between the two ends. The length of the CDR3 is 16 residues. The CDR3 loop is CASSLGRRATNEKLFF. The CDR3 DNA is TGTGCCAGCAGCTTAGGTCGTCGGGCAACTAATGAAAAACTGTTTTTT.

V gene TRBV6-1 combines with J gene TRBJ1-2, with a possible D match to TRBD1 (6 bases). V lost 7 bases, J lost 1 base, and 16 bases lay in between. Germline V CDR1 and CDR2: MNHNS, SASEGT. The CDR3 sequence is 15 residues long. CDR3 nucleotide sequence: TGTGCCAGCACCCTACAGGGAACTTATAACTATGGCTACACCTTC. Protein: CASTLQGTYNYGYTF.

This clone was observed a few times. The V call is TRBV5-8, the J call TRBJ2-7; 11 bases are shared with TRBD1. Losses at the gene ends were 3 bases for V and 2 bases for J; bases not matched to a gene: 4. CDR1 is SGHTS, CDR2 YDEGEE, per germline. The length of the CDR3 is 15 residues. CDR3 residues: CASSSGQGGTYEQYF. The DNA for the CDR3 is TGTGCCAGCAGCTCGGGACAGGGGGGGACCTACGAGCAGTACTTC. The full variable domain, completed using reference TRBV5-8 and TRBJ2-7, is EAGVTQSPTHLIKTRGQQATLRCSPISGHTSVYWYQQALGLGLQFLLWYDEGEERNRGNFPPRFSGRQFPNYSSELNVNALELEDSALYLCASSSGQGGTYEQYFGPGTRLTVT.

The sample holds one count of this clone. This sequence joins TRBV2 and TRBJ2-4; D is uncertain. In germline, CDR1 is SNHLY, CDR2 FYNNEI. This CDR3 comprises 14 residues. With 1 base removed from V and 2 bases from J, the gap between germline ends came to 6 bases. The CDR3 spells CASSEESTKNIQYF. CDR3 bases: TGTGCCAGCAGTGAAGAGAGCACCAAAAACATTCAGTACTTC.

This sequence joins TRBV18 and TRBJ2-1; D remains unclear. V gave up 3 bases and J gave up 10 bases, with 7 bases separating them. Germline assignment: CDR1 KGHSH and CDR2 LQKENI. This CDR3 has 11 amino acids. The CDR3: CASSPQLEQFF. The DNA for the CDR3 is TGTGCCAGCTCACCGCAACTAGAGCAGTTCTTC. Based on the CDR3 plus reference TRBV18 and TRBJ2-1, the full variable domain is NAGVMQNPRHLVRRRGQEARLRCSPMKGHSHVYWYRQLPEEGLKFMVYLQKENIIDESGMPKERFSAEFPKEGPSILRIQQVVRGDSAAYFCASSPQLEQFFGPGTRLTVL.

This clone occurred once. This chain links TRBV9 with TRBJ2-7; TRBD2 agrees at 8 bases. CDR3 length equals 14 residues. CDR1 SGDLS and CDR2 YYNGEE come from the germline V gene. J lost 0 bases, V lost 3 bases, and 2 bases had no gene match. Here the CDR3 reads CASSAGTSSYEQYF. The CDR3 DNA is TGTGCCAGCAGCGCCGGGACTAGCTCCTACGAGCAGTACTTC.

CDR3 DNA sequence: TGTGCCAGTAGTATAAGGCCCGAAAGCGGGAGGGACAATGAGCAGTTCTTC. Protein sequence: CASSIRPESGRDNEQFF. V gene TRBV19 combines with J gene TRBJ2-1, with TRBD2 matching over 10 bases. The germline V gene has CDR1 LNHDA and CDR2 SQIVND (reference sequence). The length of the CDR3 is 17 residues. Germline trimming cut 2 bases from V and 5 bases from J; bases unmatched to any gene: 9.

This chain links TRBV2 with TRBJ2-3; TRBD2 aligns across 10 bases. This CDR3 comprises 15 residues. Trimming at V came to 9 bases and at J to 4 bases, leaving 10 bases not matched to a gene. Looked up from germline, CDR1 is SNHLY and CDR2 is FYNNEI. CDR3 sequence (DNA): TGTGCCAGTGCGTCAAGCGGGAGGGCCCCAGATACGCAGTATTTT. Protein product: CASASSGRAPDTQYF.

The V and J genes are TRBV21-1 and TRBJ2-3; the D call in the table, TRBD2, was not verified against the DNA. TRBV21-1 is listed as a pseudogene. This CDR3 has 18 amino acids. DNA for the CDR3: TGTGCCAGCACCTTCGACCCATGGCTAGCGGGAGGCTCAGATACGCAGTATTTT. Protein sequence: CASTFDPWLAGGSDTQYF.

The chain is built from TRBV7-8 and TRBJ2-1; 8 bases map to TRBD2. This CDR3 spans 21 amino acids. Germline V gene lookup returns CDR1 SGHVS and CDR2 FQNEAQ. V shed 1 base and J 0 bases; nucleotides not matched to a gene: 17. For the CDR3, the DNA is TGTGCCAGCAGCTTAGGGGGCCTTATGGGGATAGCGGGGAACTCCTACAATGAGCAGTTCTTC. It specifies CASSLGGLMGIAGNSYNEQFF.

The chain is built from TRBV27 and TRBJ2-2, with TRBD2 as a possible D gene (6 bases). The CDR3 covers 15 residues. Germline lookup yields CDR1 MNHEY and CDR2 SMNVEV (reference sequence). V was clipped by 6 bases and J by 7 bases, with 18 bases between them. The DNA for the CDR3 is TGTGCCAGCAGGAGAGAGGGCCCGGGGGACGGGGAGCTGTTTTTT. Amino acids: CASRREGPGDGELFF.